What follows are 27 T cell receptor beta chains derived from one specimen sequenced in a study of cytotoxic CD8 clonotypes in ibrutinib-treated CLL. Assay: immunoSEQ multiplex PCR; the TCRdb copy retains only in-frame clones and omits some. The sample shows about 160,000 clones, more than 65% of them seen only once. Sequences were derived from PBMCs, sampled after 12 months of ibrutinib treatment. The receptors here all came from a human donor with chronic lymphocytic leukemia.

The CDR3 sequence: CASSLPRQGLMYF. CDR3 DNA: TGTGCCAGCAGCTTACCGCGACAGGGTCTAATGTACTTC. The V and J genes are TRBV11-2 and TRBJ2-7; 7 positions match TRBD1. The CDR3 runs to 13 residues. Germline-derived CDR1 and CDR2 are SGHAT and FQNNGV. The junction had 10 bases not matched to a gene; V was cut back by 2 bases and J by 12 bases. Based on the CDR3 plus reference TRBV11-2 and TRBJ2-7, the full variable domain is EAGVAQSPRYKIIEKRQSVAFWCNPISGHATLYWYQQILGQGPKLLIQFQNNGVVDDSQLPKDRFSAERLKGVDSTLKIQPAKLEDSAVYLCASSLPRQGLMYFGPGTRLTVT.

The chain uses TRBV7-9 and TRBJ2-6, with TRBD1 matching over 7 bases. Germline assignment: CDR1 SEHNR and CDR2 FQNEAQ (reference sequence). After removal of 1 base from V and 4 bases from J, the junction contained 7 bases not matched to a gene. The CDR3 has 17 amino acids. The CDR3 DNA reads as TGTGCCAGCAGCTTAGACAGGGGTTCTACGGGGGCCAACGTCCTGACTTTC. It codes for CASSLDRGSTGANVLTF.

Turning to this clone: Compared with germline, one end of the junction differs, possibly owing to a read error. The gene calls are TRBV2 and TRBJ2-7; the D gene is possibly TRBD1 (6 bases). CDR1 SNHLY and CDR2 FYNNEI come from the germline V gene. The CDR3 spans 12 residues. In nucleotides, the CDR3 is TGTGCCAGCAGCTTTACCGGGACAATTTATTGCTTC. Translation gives CASSFTGTIYCF.

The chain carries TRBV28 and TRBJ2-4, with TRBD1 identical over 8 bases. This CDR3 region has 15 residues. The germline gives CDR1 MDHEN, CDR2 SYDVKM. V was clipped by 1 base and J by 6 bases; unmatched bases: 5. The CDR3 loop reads CASSLYGQGRNIQYF. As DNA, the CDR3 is TGTGCCAGCAGTTTATACGGACAGGGTCGAAACATTCAGTACTTC.

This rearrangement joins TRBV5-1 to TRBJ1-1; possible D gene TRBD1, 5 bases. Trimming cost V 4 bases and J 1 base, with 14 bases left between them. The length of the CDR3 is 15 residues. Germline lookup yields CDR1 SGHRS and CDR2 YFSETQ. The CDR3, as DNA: TGCGCCAGCAGCGAGACGGTCGGGGGGAACACTGAAGCTTTCTTT. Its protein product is CASSETVGGNTEAFF.

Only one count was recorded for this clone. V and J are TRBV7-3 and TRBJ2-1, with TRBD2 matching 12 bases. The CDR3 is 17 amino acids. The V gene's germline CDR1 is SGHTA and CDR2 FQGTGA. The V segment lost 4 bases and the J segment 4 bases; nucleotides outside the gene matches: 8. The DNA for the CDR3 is TGTGCCAGCAGCTCCCAGACTAGCGGGGGAGTGTACAATGAGCAGTTCTTC. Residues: CASSSQTSGGVYNEQFF.

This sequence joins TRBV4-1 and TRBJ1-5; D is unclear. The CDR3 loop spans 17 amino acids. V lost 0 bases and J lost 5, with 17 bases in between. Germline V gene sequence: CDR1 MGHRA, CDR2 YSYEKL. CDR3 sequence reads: CASSQDQARGEHQPQHF. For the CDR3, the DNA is TGCGCCAGCAGCCAAGATCAGGCGCGGGGAGAGCATCAGCCCCAGCATTTT.

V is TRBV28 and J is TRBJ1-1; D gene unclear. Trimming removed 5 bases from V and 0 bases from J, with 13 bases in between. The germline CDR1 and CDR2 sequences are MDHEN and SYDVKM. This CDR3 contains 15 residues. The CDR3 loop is CASSPFGWVNTEAFF. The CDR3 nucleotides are TGTGCCAGCAGTCCCTTCGGGTGGGTGAACACTGAAGCTTTCTTT.

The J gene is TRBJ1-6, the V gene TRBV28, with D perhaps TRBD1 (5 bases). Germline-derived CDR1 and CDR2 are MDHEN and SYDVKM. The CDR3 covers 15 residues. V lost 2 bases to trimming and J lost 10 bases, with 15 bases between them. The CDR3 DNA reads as TGTGCCAGCAGTTTACGTGGGACCGCTGGCTCACCCCTCCACTTT. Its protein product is CASSLRGTAGSPLHF.

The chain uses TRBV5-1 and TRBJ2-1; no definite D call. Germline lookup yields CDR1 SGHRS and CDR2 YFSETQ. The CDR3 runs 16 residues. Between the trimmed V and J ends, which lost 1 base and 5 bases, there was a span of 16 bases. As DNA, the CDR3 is TGCGCCAGCAGCTTGTCTCAGTTGAGCTGGAACAATGAGCAGTTCTTC. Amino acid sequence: CASSLSQLSWNNEQFF.

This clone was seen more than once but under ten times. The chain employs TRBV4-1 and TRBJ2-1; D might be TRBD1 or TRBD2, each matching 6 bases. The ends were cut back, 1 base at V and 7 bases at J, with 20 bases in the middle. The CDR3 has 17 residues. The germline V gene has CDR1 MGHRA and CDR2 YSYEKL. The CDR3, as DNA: TGCGCCAGCAGCCAAGGGGCTGGCCGGGGGCGAGGGAATGAGCAGTTCTTC. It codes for CASSQGAGRGRGNEQFF.

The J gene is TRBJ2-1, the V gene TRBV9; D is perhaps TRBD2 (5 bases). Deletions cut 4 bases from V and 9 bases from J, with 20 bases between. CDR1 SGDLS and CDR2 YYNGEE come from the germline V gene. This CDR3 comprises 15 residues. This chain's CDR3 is CASSPRGLPTSEQFF. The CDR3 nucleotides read TGTGCCAGCAGCCCCAGAGGGCTACCGACAAGTGAGCAGTTCTTC.

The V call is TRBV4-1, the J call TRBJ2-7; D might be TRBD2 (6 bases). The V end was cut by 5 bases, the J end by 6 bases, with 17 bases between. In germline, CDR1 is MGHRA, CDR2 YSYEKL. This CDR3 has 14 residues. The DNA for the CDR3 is TGCGCCAGCAGCGGAGGGGCGGTGGGGGGCGAGCAGTACTTC. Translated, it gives CASSGGAVGGEQYF.

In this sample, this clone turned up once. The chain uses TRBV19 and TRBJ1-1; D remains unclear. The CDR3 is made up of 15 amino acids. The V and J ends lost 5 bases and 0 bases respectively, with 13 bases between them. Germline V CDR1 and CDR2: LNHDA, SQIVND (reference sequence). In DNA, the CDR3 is TGTGCCAGTAGTTTAAAGAATTACCTGAACACTGAAGCTTTCTTT. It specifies CASSLKNYLNTEAFF.

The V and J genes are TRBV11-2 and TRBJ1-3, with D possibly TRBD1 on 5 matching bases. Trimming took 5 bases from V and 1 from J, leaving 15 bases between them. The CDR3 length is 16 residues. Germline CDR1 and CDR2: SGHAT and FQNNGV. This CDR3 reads CASSLPMGGSGNTIYF. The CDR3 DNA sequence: TGTGCCAGCAGCCTCCCGATGGGGGGGTCTGGAAACACCATATATTTT.

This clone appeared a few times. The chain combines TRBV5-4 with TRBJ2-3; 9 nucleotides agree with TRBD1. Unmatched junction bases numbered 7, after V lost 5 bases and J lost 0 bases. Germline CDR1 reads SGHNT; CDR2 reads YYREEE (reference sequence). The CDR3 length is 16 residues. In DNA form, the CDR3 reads TGTGCCAGCAGAAGCGGGGACAGGGCCAGCACAGATACGCAGTATTTT. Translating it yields CASRSGDRASTDTQYF.

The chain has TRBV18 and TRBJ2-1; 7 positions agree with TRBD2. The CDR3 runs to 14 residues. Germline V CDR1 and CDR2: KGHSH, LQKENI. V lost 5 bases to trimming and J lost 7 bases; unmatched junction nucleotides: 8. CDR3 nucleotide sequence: TGTGCCAGCTCATTGAGCGGGGCAGCAAATGAGCAGTTCTTC. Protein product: CASSLSGAANEQFF.

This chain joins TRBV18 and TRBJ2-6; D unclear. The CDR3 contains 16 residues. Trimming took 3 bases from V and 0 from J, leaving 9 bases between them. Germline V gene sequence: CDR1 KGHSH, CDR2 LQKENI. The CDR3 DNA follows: TGTGCCAGCTCACCCACACTTAACTCTGGGGCCAACGTCCTGACTTTC. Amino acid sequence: CASSPTLNSGANVLTF.

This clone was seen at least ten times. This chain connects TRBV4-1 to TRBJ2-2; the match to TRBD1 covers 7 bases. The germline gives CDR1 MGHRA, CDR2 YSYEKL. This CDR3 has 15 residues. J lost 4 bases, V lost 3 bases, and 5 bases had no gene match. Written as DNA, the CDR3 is TGCGCCAGCAGCCAGGGACAGCATAGCACCGGGGAGCTGTTTTTT. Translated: CASSQGQHSTGELFF.

The CDR3 nucleotides read TGTGCCTGGAGTGTAAGACAGGGGACCTATAATTCACCCCTCCACTTT. It encodes CAWSVRQGTYNSPLHF. The rearrangement uses TRBV30 and TRBJ1-6; 8 bases are shared with TRBD1. Losses at the gene ends were 0 bases for V and 2 bases for J; bases not matched to a gene: 3. Germline V gene data show CDR1 as GTSNPN and CDR2 as SVGIG (reference sequence). The CDR3 totals 16 residues.

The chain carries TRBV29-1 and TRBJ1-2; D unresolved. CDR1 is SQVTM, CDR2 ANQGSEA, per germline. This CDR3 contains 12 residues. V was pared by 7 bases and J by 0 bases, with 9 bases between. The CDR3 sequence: CSASQSNYGYTF. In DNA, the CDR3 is TGCAGCGCGTCGCAGTCTAACTATGGCTACACCTTC.

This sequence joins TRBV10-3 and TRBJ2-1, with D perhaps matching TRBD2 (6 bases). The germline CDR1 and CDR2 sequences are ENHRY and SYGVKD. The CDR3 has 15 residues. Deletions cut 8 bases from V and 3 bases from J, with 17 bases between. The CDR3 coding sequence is TGTGCCATCGGCCGGGGCGGGACGGACTACAATGAGCAGTTCTTC. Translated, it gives CAIGRGGTDYNEQFF.

This CDR3 is CASSHGGAGGRNEQYF. CDR3 nucleotides: TGTGCCAGCAGCCACGGAGGGGCGGGGGGGCGTAACGAGCAGTACTTC. The gene calls are TRBV7-2 and TRBJ2-7, with 9 bases that match TRBD2. The CDR3 covers 16 residues. The germline gives CDR1 SGHTA, CDR2 FQGNSA. The ends lost 5 bases at V and 5 bases at J; junction bases unmatched: 13.

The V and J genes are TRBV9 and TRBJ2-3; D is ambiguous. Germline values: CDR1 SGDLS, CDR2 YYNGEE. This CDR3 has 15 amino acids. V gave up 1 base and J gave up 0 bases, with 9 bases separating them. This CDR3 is CASSVTGGSTDTQYF. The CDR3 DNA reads TGTGCCAGCAGCGTAACGGGCGGCAGCACAGATACGCAGTATTTT.

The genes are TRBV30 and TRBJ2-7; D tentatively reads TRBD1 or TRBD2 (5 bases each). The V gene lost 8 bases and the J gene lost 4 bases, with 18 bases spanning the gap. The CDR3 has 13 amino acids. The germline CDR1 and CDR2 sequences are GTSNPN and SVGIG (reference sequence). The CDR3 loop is CAASQGAEYEQYF. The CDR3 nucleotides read TGTGCCGCTTCCCAGGGAGCCGAATACGAGCAGTACTTC.

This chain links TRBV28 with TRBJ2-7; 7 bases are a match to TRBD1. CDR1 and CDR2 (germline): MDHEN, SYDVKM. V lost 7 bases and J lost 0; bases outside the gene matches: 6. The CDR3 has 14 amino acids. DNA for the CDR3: TGTGCCAGCATCGCAGGACAGGCCTCCTACGAGCAGTACTTC. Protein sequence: CASIAGQASYEQYF.

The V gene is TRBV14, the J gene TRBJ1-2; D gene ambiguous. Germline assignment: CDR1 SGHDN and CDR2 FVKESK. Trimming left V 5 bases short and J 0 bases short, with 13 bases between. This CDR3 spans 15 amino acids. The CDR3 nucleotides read TGTGCCAGCAGCGTCAGCTCCTCGGCTAACTATGGCTACACCTTC. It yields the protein CASSVSSSANYGYTF.